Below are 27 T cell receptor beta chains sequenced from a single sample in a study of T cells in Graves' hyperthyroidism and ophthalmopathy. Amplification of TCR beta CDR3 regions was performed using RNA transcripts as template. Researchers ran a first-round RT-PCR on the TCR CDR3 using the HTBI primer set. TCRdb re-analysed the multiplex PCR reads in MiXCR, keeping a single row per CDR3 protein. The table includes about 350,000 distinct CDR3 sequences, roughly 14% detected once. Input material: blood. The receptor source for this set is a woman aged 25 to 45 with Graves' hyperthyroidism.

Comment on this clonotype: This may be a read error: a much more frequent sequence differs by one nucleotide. The CDR3 sequence: CASSFSGTAGDTIYF. DNA for the CDR3: TGTGCCAGCAGTTTCTCCGGGACAGCGGGAGACACCATATATTTT. J is TRBJ1-3 and V is TRBV28, with TRBD1 matching 7 bases. The CDR3 extends over 15 amino acids. Germline CDR1 and CDR2: MDHEN and SYDVKM. V was pared by 3 bases and J by 8 bases, with 10 bases of the junction left unmatched. The entire variable domain, with the rest obtained from reference TRBV28 and TRBJ1-3, is as follows: DVKVTQSSRYLVKRTGEKVFLECVQDMDHENMFWYRQDPGLGLRLIYFSYDVKMKEKGDIPEGYSVSREKKERFSLILESASTNQTSMYLCASSFSGTAGDTIYFGEGSWLTVV.

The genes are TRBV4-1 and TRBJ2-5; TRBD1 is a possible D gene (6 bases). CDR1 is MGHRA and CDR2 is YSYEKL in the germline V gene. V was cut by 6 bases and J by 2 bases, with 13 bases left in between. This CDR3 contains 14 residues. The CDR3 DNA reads TGCGCCAGCAGACCGACCGGACAGCAAGAGACCCAGTACTTC. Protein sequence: CASRPTGQQETQYF.

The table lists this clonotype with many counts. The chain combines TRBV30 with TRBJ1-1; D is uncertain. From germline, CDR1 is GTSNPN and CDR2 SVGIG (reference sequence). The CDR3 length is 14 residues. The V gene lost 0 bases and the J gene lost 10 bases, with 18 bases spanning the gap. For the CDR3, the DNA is TGTGCCTGGAGTGTTAAGGGTGGGGTAGCTGGAGCTTTCTTT. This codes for CAWSVKGGVAGAFF.

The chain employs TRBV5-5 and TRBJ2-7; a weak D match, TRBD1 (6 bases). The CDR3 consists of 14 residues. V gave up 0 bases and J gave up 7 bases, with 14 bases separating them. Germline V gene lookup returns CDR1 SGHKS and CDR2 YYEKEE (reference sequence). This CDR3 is CASSLEPGVGEQYF. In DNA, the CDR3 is TGTGCCAGCAGCTTGGAACCAGGGGTTGGGGAGCAGTACTTC.

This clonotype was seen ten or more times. The CDR3 bases are TGTGCCAGCGGAGGGGCCTGGAATGAGCAGTTCTTC. Amino acid sequence: CASGGAWNEQFF. The chain uses TRBV13 and TRBJ2-1; tentatively, D is TRBD2 (6 bases). The V gene lost 8 bases and the J gene lost 7 bases, with 12 bases spanning the gap. The germline V gene encodes CDR1 PRHDT and CDR2 FYEKMQ (reference sequence). The CDR3 contains 12 residues.

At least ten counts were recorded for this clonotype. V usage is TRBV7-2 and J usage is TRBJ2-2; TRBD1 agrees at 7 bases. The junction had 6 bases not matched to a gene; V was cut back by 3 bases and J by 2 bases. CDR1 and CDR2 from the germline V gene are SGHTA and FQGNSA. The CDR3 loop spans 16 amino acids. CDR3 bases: TGTGCCAGCAGCTTTGACAGGGCCCTTAACACCGGGGAGCTGTTTTTT. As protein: CASSFDRALNTGELFF.

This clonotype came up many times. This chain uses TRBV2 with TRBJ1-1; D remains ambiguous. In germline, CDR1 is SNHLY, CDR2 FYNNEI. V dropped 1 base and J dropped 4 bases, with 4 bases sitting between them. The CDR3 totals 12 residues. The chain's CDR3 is CASSEGVTEAFF. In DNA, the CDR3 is TGTGCCAGCAGTGAAGGGGTCACTGAAGCTTTCTTT.

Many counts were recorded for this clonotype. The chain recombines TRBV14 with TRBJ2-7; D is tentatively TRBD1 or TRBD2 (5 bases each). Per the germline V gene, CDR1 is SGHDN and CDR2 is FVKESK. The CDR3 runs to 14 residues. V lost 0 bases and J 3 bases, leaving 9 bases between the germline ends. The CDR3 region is CASSQDGGYYEQYF. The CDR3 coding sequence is TGTGCCAGCAGCCAAGATGGGGGATACTACGAGCAGTACTTC.

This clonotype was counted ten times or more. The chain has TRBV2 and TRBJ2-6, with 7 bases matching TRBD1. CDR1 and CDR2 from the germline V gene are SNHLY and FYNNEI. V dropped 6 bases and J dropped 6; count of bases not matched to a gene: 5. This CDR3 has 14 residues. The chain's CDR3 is CASRDTGVANVLTF. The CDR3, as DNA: TGTGCCAGCAGAGACACAGGGGTGGCCAACGTCCTGACTTTC.

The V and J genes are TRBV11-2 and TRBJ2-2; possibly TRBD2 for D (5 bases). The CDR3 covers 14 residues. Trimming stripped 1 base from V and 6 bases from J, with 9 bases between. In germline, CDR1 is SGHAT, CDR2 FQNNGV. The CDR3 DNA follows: TGTGCCAGCAGCTTAGGTAGAGGGCCCGGGGAGCTGTTTTTT. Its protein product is CASSLGRGPGELFF.

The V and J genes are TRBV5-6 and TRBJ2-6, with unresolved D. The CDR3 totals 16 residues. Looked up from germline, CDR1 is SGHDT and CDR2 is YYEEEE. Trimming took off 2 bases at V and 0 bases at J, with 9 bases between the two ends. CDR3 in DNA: TGTGCCAGCAGCTTAAACGGTAACTCTGGGGCCAACGTCCTGACTTTC. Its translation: CASSLNGNSGANVLTF.

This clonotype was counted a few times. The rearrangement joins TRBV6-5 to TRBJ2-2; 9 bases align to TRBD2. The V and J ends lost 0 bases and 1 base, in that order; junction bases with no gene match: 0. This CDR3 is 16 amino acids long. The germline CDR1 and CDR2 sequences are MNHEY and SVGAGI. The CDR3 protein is CASSYSSGGNTGELFF. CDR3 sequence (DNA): TGTGCCAGCAGTTACTCTAGCGGGGGGAACACCGGGGAGCTGTTTTTT.

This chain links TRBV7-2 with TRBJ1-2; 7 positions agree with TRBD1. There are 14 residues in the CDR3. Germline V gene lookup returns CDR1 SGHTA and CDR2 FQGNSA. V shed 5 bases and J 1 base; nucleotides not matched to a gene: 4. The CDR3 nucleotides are TGTGCCAGCAGCCCCAACAGGGGTAACTATGGCTACACCTTC. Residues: CASSPNRGNYGYTF. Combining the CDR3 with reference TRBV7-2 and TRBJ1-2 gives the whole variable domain GAGVSQSPSNKVTEKGKDVELRCDPISGHTALYWYRQSLGQGLEFLIYFQGNSAPDKSGLPSDRFSAERTGGSVSTLTIQRTQQEDSAVYLCASSPNRGNYGYTFGSGTRLTVV.

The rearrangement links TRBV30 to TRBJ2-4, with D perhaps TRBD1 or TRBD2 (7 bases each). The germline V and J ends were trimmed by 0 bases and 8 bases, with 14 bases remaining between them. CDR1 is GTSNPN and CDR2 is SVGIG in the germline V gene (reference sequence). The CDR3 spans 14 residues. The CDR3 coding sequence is TGTGCCTGGAGTGTGGGAGGGGGCTTGGACATTCAGTACTTC. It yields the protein CAWSVGGGLDIQYF.

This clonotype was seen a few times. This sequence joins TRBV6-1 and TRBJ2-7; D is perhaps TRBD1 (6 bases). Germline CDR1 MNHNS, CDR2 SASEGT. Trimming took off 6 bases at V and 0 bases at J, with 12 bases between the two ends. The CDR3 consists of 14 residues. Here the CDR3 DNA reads TGTGCCAGCAGAGTGGACAGCCACTCCTACGAGCAGTACTTC. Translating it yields CASRVDSHSYEQYF.

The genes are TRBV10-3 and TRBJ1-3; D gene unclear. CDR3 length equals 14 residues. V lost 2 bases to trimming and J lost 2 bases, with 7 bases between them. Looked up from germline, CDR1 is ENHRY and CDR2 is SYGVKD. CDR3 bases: TGTGCCATCAGTGAGCCAAATACTGGAAACACCATATATTTT. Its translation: CAISEPNTGNTIYF.

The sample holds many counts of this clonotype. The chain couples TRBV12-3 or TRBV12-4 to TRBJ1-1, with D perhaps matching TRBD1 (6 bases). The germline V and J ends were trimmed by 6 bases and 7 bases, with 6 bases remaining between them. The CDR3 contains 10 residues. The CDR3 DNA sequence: TGTGCCAGCAGACAGGGTGAAGCTTTCTTT. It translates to CASRQGEAFF.

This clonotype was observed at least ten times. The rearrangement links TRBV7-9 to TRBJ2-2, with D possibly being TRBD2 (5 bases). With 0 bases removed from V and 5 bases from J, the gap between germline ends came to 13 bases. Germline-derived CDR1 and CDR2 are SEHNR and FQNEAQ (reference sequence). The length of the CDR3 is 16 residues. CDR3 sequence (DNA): TGTGCCAGCAGCTTAGCGGCGGCACGAGGGACCGGGGAGCTGTTTTTT. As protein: CASSLAAARGTGELFF.

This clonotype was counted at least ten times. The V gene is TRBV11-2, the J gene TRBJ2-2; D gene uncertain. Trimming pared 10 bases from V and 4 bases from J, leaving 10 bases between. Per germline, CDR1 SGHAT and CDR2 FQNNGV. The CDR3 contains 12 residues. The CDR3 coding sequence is TGTGCCACCTATGGCCTCACCGGGGAGCTGTTTTTT. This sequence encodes CATYGLTGELFF.

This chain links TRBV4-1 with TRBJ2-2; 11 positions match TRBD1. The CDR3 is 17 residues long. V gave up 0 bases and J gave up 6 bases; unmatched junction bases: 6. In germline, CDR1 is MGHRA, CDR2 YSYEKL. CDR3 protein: CASSQDLRTGGSGELFF. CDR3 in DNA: TGCGCCAGCAGCCAAGATCTGAGGACAGGGGGCTCCGGGGAGCTGTTTTTT.

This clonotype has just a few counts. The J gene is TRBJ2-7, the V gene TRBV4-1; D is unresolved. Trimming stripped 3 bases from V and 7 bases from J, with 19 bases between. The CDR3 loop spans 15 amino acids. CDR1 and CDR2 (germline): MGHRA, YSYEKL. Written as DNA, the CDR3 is TGCGCCAGCAGCCAGACCCTAGGACCACTTGGTGAGCAGTACTTC. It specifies CASSQTLGPLGEQYF.

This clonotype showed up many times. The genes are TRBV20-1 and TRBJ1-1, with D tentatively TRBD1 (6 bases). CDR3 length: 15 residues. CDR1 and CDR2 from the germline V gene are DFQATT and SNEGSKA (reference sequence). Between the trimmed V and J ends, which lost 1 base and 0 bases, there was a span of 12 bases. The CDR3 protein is CSARVMGQMNTEAFF. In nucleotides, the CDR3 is TGCAGTGCTAGAGTCATGGGACAAATGAACACTGAAGCTTTCTTT.

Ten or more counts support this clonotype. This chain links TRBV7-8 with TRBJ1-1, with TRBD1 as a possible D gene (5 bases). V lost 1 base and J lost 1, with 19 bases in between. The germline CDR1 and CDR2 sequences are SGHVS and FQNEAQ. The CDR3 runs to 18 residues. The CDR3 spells CASSLVRVTGRENTEAFF. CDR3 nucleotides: TGTGCCAGCAGCTTAGTGAGAGTCACAGGACGGGAGAACACTGAAGCTTTCTTT.

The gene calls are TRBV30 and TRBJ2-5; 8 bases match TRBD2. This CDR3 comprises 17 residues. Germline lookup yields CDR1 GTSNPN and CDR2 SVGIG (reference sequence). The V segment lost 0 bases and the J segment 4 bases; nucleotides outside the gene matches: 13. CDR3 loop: CAWSVGHGRALGETQYF. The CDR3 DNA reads TGTGCCTGGAGTGTTGGGCACGGGAGGGCCTTGGGAGAGACCCAGTACTTC.

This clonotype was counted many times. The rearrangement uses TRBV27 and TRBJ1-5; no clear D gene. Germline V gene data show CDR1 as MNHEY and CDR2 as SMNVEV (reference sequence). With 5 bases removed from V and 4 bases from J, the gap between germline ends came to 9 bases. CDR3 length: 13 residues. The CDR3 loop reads CASSGRINQPQHF. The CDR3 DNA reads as TGTGCCAGCAGTGGCAGGATTAATCAGCCCCAGCATTTT.

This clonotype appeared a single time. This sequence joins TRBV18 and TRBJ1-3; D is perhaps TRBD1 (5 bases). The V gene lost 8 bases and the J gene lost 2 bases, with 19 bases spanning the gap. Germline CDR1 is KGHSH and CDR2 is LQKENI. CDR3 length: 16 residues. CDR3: CASTPGRAYTGNTIYF. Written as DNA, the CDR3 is TGTGCCAGCACGCCAGGGCGGGCCTACACTGGAAACACCATATATTTT.

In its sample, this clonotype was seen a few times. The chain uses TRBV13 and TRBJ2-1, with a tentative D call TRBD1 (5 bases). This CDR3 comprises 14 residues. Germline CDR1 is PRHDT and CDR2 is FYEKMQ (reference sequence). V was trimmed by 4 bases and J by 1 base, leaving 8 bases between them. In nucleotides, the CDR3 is TGTGCCAGCAGCTCAAGACAGTCCTACAATGAGCAGTTCTTC. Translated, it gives CASSSRQSYNEQFF.